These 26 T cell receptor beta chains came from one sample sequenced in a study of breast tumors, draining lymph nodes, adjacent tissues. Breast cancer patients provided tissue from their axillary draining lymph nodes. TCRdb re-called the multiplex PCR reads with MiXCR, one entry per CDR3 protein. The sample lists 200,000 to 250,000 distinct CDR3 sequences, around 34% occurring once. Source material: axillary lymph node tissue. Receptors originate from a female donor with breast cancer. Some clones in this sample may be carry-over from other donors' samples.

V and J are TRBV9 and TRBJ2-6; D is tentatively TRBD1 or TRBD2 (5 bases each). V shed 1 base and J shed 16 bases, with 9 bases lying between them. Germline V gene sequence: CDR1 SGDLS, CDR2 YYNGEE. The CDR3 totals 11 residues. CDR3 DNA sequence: TGTGCCAGCAGCGTACGGGGCGGACTGACTTTC. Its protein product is CASSVRGGLTF.

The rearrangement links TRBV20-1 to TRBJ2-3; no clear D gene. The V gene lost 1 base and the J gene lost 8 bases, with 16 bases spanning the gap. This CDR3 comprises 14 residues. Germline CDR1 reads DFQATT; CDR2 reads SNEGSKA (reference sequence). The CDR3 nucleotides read TGCAGTGCTAGAGCCTTAGGGATCTTCGCTACGCAGTATTTT. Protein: CSARALGIFATQYF.

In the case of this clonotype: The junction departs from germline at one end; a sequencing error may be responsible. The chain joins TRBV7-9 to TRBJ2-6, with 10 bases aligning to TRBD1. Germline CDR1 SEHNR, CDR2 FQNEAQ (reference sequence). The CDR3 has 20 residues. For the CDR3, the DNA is TGTGCCAGCAGCTTGGGACAGGGGTCTGATATTAGCTCTCGGGCCAACGTCCTGACTTTC. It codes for CASSLGQGSDISSRANVLTF. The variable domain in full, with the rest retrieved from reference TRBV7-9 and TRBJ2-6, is DTGVSQNPRHKITKRGQNVTFRCDPISEHNRLYWYRQTLGQGPEFLTYFQNEAQLEKSRLLSDRFSAERPKGSFSTLEIQRTEQGDSAMYLCASSLGQGSDISSRANVLTFGAGSRLTVL.

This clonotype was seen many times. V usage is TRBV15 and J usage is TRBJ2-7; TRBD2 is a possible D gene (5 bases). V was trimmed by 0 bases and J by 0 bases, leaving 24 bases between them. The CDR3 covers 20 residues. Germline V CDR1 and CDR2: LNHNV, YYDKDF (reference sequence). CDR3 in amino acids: CATSRDRLPDYGRSSYEQYF. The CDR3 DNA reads TGTGCCACCAGCAGAGATAGGCTGCCCGACTACGGGCGGAGCTCCTACGAGCAGTACTTC.

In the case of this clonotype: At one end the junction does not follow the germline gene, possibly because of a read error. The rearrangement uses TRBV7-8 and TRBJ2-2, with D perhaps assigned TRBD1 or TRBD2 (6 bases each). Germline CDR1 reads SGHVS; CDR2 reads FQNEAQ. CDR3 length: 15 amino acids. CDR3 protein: CAGSWRGTNTGELFF. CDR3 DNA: TGTGCCGGCAGCTGGAGGGGGACGAACACCGGGGAGCTGTTTTTT. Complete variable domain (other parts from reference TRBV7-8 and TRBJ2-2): GAGVSQSPRYKVAKRGQDVALRCDPISGHVSLFWYQQALGQGPEFLTYFQNEAQLDKSGLPSDRFFAERPEGSVSTLKIQRTQQEDSAVYLCAGSWRGTNTGELFFGEGSRLTVL.

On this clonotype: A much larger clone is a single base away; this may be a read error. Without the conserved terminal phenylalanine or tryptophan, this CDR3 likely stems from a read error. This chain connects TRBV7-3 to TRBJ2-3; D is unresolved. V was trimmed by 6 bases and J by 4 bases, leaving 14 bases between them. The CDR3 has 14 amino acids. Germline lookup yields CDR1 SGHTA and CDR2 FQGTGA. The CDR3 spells CASSESREADTQYL. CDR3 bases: TGTGCCAGCAGTGAAAGTCGTGAAGCAGATACGCAGTATCTT.

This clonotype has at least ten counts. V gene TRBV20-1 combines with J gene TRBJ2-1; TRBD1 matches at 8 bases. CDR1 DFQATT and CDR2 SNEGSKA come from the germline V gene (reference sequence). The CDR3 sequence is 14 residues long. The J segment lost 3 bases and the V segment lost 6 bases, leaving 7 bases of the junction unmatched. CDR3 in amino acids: CSAIGQGSYNEQFF. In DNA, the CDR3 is TGCAGTGCCATTGGACAGGGTAGCTACAATGAGCAGTTCTTC.

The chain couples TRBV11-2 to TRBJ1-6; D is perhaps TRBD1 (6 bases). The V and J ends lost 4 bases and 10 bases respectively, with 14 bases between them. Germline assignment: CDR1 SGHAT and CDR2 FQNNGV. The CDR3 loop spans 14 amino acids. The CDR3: CASSSMLRGSPLHF. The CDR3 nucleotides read TGTGCCAGCAGCTCAATGCTCAGGGGCTCACCCCTCCACTTT.

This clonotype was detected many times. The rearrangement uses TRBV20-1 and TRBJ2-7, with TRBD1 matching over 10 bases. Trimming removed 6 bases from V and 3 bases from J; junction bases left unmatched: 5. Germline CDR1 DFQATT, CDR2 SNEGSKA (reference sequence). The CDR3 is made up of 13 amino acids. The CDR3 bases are TGCAGTGCCAACGACAGGGGGCTCTACGAGCAGTACTTC. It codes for CSANDRGLYEQYF.

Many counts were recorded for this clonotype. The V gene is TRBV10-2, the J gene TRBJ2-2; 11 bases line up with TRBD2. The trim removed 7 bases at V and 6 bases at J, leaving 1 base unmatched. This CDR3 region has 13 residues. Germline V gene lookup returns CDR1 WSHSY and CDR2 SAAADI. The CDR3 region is CASKLAGAGELFF. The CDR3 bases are TGCGCCAGCAAACTAGCGGGGGCCGGGGAGCTGTTTTTT.

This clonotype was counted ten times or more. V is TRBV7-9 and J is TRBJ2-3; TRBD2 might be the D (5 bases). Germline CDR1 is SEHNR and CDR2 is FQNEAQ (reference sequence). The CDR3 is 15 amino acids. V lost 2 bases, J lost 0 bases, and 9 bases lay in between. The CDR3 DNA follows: TGTGCCAGCAGCTTAATACGGACTAGCACAGATACGCAGTATTTT. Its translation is CASSLIRTSTDTQYF.

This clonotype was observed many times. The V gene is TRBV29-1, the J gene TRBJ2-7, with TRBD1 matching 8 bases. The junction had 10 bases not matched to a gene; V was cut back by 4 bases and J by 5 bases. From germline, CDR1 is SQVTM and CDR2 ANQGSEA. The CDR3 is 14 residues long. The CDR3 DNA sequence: TGCAGCGTTGTCGGGACAGGACGAGGACACGAGCAGTACTTC. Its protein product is CSVVGTGRGHEQYF.

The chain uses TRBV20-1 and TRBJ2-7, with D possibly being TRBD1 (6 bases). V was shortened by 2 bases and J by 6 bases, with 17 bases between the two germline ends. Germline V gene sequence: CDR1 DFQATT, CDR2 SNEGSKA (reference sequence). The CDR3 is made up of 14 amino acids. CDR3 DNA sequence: TGCAGTGCTAGACGACAGGTTGGAAGTGCCGAGCAGTACTTC. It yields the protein CSARRQVGSAEQYF.

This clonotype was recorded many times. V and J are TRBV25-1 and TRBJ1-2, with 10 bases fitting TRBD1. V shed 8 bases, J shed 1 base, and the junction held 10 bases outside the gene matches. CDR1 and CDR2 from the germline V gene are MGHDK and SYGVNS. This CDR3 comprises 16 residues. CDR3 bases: TGTGCCAGCGGAGACAGGGGGCGTATCGGTAACTATGGCTACACCTTC. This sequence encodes CASGDRGRIGNYGYTF.

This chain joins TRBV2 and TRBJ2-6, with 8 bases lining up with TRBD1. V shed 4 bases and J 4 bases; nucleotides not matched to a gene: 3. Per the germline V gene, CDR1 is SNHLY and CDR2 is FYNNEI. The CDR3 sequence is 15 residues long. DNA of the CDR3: TGTGCCAGCAGTGGGACAGGGACCGGGGCCAACGTCCTGACTTTC. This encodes CASSGTGTGANVLTF.

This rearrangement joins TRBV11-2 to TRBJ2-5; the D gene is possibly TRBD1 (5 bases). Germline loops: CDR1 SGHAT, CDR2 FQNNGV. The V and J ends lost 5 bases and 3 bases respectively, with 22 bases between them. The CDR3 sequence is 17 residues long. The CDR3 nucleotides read TGTGCCAGCAGCCCCCCTGGGCAGGGCGTGGGGAAAGAGACCCAGTACTTC. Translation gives CASSPPGQGVGKETQYF.

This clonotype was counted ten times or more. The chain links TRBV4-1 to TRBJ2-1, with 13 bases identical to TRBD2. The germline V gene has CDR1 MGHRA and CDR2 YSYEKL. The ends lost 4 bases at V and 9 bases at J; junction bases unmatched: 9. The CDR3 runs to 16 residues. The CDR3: CASSRQLAGGQGEQFF. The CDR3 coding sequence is TGCGCCAGCAGCCGCCAACTAGCGGGAGGGCAGGGTGAGCAGTTCTTC.

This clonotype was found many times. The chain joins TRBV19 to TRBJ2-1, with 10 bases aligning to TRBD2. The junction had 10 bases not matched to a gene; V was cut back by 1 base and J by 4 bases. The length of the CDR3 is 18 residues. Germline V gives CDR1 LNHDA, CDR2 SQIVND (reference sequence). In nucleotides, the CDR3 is TGTGCCAGTAGTATAGGCCACCTAGCGGGAGTGAGTTACAATGAGCAGTTCTTC. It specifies CASSIGHLAGVSYNEQFF.

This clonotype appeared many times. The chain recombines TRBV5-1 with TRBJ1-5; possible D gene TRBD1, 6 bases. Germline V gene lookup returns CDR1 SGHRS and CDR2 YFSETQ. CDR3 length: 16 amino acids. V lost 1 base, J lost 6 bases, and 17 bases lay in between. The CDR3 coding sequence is TGCGCCAGCAGCTTGTGGGGGGCGGGAGACGGTCAGCCCCAGCATTTT. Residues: CASSLWGAGDGQPQHF.

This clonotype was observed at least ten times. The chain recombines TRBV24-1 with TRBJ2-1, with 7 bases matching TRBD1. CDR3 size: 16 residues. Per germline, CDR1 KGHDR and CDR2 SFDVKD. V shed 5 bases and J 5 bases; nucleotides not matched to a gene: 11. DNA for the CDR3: TGTGCCACCAGTGGTTTCTCAGGGGGAAGGAACAATGAGCAGTTCTTC. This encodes CATSGFSGGRNNEQFF.

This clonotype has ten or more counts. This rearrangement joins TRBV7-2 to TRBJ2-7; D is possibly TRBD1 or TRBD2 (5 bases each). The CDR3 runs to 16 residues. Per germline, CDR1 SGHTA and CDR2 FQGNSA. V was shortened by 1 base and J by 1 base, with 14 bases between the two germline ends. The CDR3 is CASSLGLWDPSYEQYF. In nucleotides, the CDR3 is TGTGCCAGCAGCTTAGGCTTGTGGGACCCATCCTACGAGCAGTACTTC. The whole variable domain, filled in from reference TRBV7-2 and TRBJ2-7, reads GAGVSQSPSNKVTEKGKDVELRCDPISGHTALYWYRQSLGQGLEFLIYFQGNSAPDKSGLPSDRFSAERTGGSVSTLTIQRTQQEDSAVYLCASSLGLWDPSYEQYFGPGTRLTVT.

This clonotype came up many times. The CDR3 is CAHTRLRGETQYF. As DNA, the CDR3 is TGTGCCCACACACGGCTCCGTGGGGAGACCCAGTACTTC. The rearrangement joins TRBV2 to TRBJ2-5; D call uncertain. Germline V gives CDR1 SNHLY, CDR2 FYNNEI. The CDR3 length is 13 residues. V lost 11 bases and J lost 5, with 18 bases in between.

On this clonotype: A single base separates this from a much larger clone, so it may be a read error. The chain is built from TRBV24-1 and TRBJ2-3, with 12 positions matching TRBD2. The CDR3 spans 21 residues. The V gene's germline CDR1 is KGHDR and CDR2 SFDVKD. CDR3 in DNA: TGTGCCACCAGTGATATCCCTAGCGGGAGGGGATACGACCCGGGGGCAGATCCGCAGTATTTT. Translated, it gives CATSDIPSGRGYDPGADPQYF.

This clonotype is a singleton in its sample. In DNA form, the CDR3 reads TGTGCCAGCAGCCAAGATCTTGTGCGCGGGGCGATAACGGCGCAGTTCTTC. It yields the protein CASSQDLVRGAITAQFF. The J gene is TRBJ2-1, the V gene TRBV9, with D possibly being TRBD2 (6 bases). Trimming left V 4 bases short and J 12 bases short, with 29 bases between. The germline CDR1 and CDR2 sequences are SGDLS and YYNGEE. The CDR3 contains 17 residues.

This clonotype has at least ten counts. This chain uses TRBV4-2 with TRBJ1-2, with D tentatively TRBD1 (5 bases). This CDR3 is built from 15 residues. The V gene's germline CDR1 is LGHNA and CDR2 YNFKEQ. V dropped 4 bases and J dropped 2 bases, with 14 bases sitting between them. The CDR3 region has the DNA TGTGCCAGCAGCCGCGAAACAGGACTAAACTATGGCTACACCTTC. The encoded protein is CASSRETGLNYGYTF.

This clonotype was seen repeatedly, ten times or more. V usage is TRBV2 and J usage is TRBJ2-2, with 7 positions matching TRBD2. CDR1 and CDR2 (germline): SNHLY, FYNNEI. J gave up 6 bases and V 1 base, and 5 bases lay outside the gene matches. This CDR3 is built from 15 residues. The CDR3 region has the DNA TGTGCCAGCAGTGAAGTAGGGGAGGGAGCCGGGGAGCTGTTTTTT. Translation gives CASSEVGEGAGELFF.